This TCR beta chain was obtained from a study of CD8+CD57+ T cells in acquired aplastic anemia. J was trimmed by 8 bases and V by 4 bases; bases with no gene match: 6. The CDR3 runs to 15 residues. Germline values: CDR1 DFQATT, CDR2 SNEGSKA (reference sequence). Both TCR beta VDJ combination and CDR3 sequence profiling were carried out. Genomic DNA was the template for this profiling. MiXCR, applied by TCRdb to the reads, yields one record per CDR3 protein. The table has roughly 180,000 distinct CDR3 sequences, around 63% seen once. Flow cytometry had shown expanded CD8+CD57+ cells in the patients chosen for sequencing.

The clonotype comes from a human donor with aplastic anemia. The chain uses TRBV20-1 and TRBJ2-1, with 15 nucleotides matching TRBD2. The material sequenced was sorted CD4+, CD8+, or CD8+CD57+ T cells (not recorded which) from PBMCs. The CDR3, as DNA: TGCAGTGCTATAGACGGACTAGCGGGGGGGCATGAGCAGTTCTTC. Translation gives CSAIDGLAGGHEQFF.